The 28 T cell receptor beta chains listed next were all sequenced from one sample in a study of shared clonotypes between healthy human individuals. Measured with immunoSEQ multiplex PCR; TCRdb has only the in-frame clones, and not every one. The table lists roughly 2,500,000 clones, approximately 93% of them singletons. Sequencing was performed on naive CD4+ T cells from PBMCs. The subset: CD45RA+ positively selected. These receptors came from a man aged 18 to 29 in good health. Some clones in this sample may be carry-over from other donors' samples.

The chain uses TRBV6-5 and TRBJ2-1; the match to TRBD2 covers 9 bases. The length of the CDR3 is 15 residues. Trimming removed 5 bases from V and 5 bases from J; junction bases left unmatched: 7. Germline lookup yields CDR1 MNHEY and CDR2 SVGAGI. The DNA of the CDR3 is TGTGCCAGCAGTCTTAGCGGGAGCAACCACAATGAGCAGTTCTTC. This sequence encodes CASSLSGSNHNEQFF.

The chain carries TRBV12-5 and TRBJ2-5; the match to TRBD2 covers 12 bases. V lost 6 bases to trimming and J lost 5 bases; unmatched junction nucleotides: 10. The CDR3 consists of 16 residues. CDR1 and CDR2 from the germline V gene are LGHNT and FRNRAP. The CDR3 protein is CASGLAGGLLGETQYF. Here the CDR3 DNA reads TGTGCTAGTGGGCTAGCGGGAGGGCTGTTAGGGGAGACCCAGTACTTC.

This chain links TRBV28 with TRBJ2-1; 10 nucleotides align to TRBD2. Germline-derived CDR1 and CDR2 are MDHEN and SYDVKM. The CDR3 consists of 14 residues. Trimming at V came to 4 bases and at J to 10 bases, leaving 7 bases not matched to a gene. The CDR3: CASSWSPSGREQFF. The CDR3 region has the DNA TGTGCCAGCAGTTGGAGTCCTAGCGGGAGAGAGCAGTTCTTC.

In this sample, this clone turned up once. The chain links TRBV9 to TRBJ2-3; possible D gene TRBD2, 5 bases. Germline V gene sequence: CDR1 SGDLS, CDR2 YYNGEE. Trimming removed 2 bases from V and 4 bases from J, with 14 bases in between. The CDR3 loop spans 15 amino acids. CDR3 loop: CASSVTGMPADTQYF. CDR3 coding DNA: TGTGCCAGCAGCGTTACCGGGATGCCGGCAGATACGCAGTATTTT.

V usage is TRBV7-2 and J usage is TRBJ2-3, with D perhaps TRBD2 (5 bases). Germline values: CDR1 SGHTA, CDR2 FQGNSA. This CDR3 spans 12 amino acids. The V end was cut by 8 bases, the J end by 3 bases, with 9 bases between. The DNA of the CDR3 is TGTGCCAGCGGGAGCCCGACAGATACGCAGTATTTT. This gives the protein CASGSPTDTQYF.

The chain has TRBV2 and TRBJ1-1, with D uncertain. Trimming pared 3 bases from V and 1 base from J, leaving 9 bases between. The germline V gene has CDR1 SNHLY and CDR2 FYNNEI. This CDR3 contains 14 residues. CDR3 sequence: CASSDFTANTEAFF. In nucleotides, the CDR3 is TGTGCCAGCAGTGACTTCACAGCGAACACTGAAGCTTTCTTT.

The chain joins TRBV11-2 to TRBJ1-1; D not resolved. CDR1 and CDR2 from the germline V gene are SGHAT and FQNNGV. V was shortened by 0 bases and J by 0 bases, with 5 bases between the two germline ends. The CDR3 length is 14 residues. As DNA, the CDR3 is TGTGCCAGCAGCTTAGATCTGGTGAACACTGAAGCTTTCTTT. Translated, it gives CASSLDLVNTEAFF.

The chain joins TRBV6-6 to TRBJ2-7; 8 nucleotides agree with TRBD1. The CDR3 runs 14 residues. Germline CDR1 is MNHNY and CDR2 is SVGAGI (reference sequence). J gave up 2 bases and V 2 bases, and 2 bases lay outside the gene matches. The CDR3 nucleotides read TGTGCCAGCAGTTACAAACAGGGGGCCTACGAGCAGTACTTC. As protein: CASSYKQGAYEQYF.

The chain has TRBV28 and TRBJ1-2; D ambiguous. The CDR3 runs 16 residues. The germline V gene encodes CDR1 MDHEN and CDR2 SYDVKM. V was cut by 2 bases and J by 2 bases, with 15 bases left in between. The DNA of the CDR3 is TGTGCCAGCAGTTTACGTGGCTCCTTAGCCAACTATGGCTACACCTTC. Translating gives CASSLRGSLANYGYTF.

With respect to this clone: Other DNA sequences from this sample encode an identical CDR3 as well. This sequence joins TRBV7-3 and TRBJ2-2, with TRBD2 as a possible D gene (5 bases). Germline V lookup: CDR1 SGHTA, CDR2 FQGTGA. There are 16 residues in the CDR3. V shed 5 bases and J shed 0 bases, with 13 bases lying between them. In DNA, the CDR3 is TGTGCCAGCAGCCTAGAGGGCCCGACGAACACCGGGGAGCTGTTTTTT. Encoded protein: CASSLEGPTNTGELFF.

The rearrangement uses TRBV5-4 and TRBJ2-1; 10 bases line up with TRBD2. After removal of 5 bases from V and 4 bases from J, the junction contained 12 bases not matched to a gene. CDR1 SGHNT and CDR2 YYREEE come from the germline V gene (reference sequence). CDR3 length: 17 amino acids. Here the CDR3 reads CASSPVVAGGLYNEQFF. In DNA form, the CDR3 reads TGTGCCAGCAGTCCCGTGGTAGCGGGAGGTTTGTACAATGAGCAGTTCTTC.

The V gene is TRBV30, the J gene TRBJ1-5; maybe TRBD1 (6 bases). Deletions cut 3 bases from V and 4 bases from J, with 22 bases between. Germline V gene sequence: CDR1 GTSNPN, CDR2 SVGIG (reference sequence). This CDR3 contains 17 residues. The CDR3 coding sequence is TGTGCCTGGAGCGAAACCCTCTACCAGGGGAAGAATCAGCCCCAGCATTTT. Translated: CAWSETLYQGKNQPQHF.

The chain joins TRBV6-5 to TRBJ1-5; D unresolved. The CDR3 totals 15 residues. Germline CDR1 reads MNHEY; CDR2 reads SVGAGI. Trimming removed 2 bases from V and 3 bases from J, with 11 bases in between. Here the CDR3 DNA reads TGTGCCAGCAGTTACGGCGCGGGAGCCAATCAGCCCCAGCATTTT. Residues: CASSYGAGANQPQHF.

The genes are TRBV4-3 and TRBJ2-3; D might be TRBD2 (5 bases). This CDR3 comprises 14 residues. Germline V CDR1 and CDR2: LGHNA, YSLEER. Trimming stripped 4 bases from V and 5 bases from J, with 13 bases between. The CDR3 sequence is CASSPLRGGDTQYF. In nucleotides, the CDR3 is TGCGCCAGCAGCCCCCTTCGAGGAGGAGATACGCAGTATTTT.

In its sample, this clone was seen once. The chain links TRBV25-1 to TRBJ2-1, with TRBD2 matching over 7 bases. This CDR3 spans 15 amino acids. Looked up from germline, CDR1 is MGHDK and CDR2 is SYGVNS. The junction had 9 bases not matched to a gene; V was cut back by 2 bases and J by 8 bases. The CDR3 sequence: CASSENGAGAYEQFF. DNA of the CDR3: TGTGCCAGCAGTGAAAATGGGGCGGGAGCGTATGAGCAGTTCTTC.

The J gene is TRBJ2-2, the V gene TRBV12-5; perhaps TRBD1 as D (5 bases). The CDR3 runs 14 residues. Trimming cost V 0 bases and J 4 bases, with 6 bases left between them. Germline V gene sequence: CDR1 LGHNT, CDR2 FRNRAP. The CDR3 here is CASGLVGVTGELFF. CDR3 sequence (DNA): TGTGCTAGTGGTTTGGTAGGGGTCACCGGGGAGCTGTTTTTT.

The V and J genes are TRBV10-3 and TRBJ2-6; TRBD1 aligns across 8 bases. The CDR3 consists of 16 residues. With V trimmed by 6 bases and J by 4 bases, 8 bases remained unmatched. Germline lookup yields CDR1 ENHRY and CDR2 SYGVKD. CDR3 protein: CAISGQGARGANVLTF. The CDR3, as DNA: TGTGCCATCAGCGGACAGGGAGCGAGAGGGGCCAACGTCCTGACTTTC.

This clone was observed a handful of times. The genes are TRBV5-1 and TRBJ1-4; TRBD1 matches 8 bases. This CDR3 is 15 amino acids long. The germline V gene has CDR1 SGHRS and CDR2 YFSETQ. J was trimmed by 6 bases and V by 4 bases; bases with no gene match: 8. The DNA for the CDR3 is TGCGCCAGCAGCCGAAAGGGACAGGAGGATGAAAAACTGTTTTTT. It codes for CASSRKGQEDEKLFF.

This clone showed up just once. V is TRBV18 and J is TRBJ2-7, with D possibly being TRBD1 (6 bases). This CDR3 has 15 amino acids. The V end was cut by 4 bases, the J end by 5 bases, with 18 bases between. CDR1 KGHSH and CDR2 LQKENI come from the germline V gene. The CDR3 DNA sequence: TGTGCCAGCTCACTAACAGCGCGAGGGGGAGACGAGCAGTACTTC. Its protein is CASSLTARGGDEQYF.

V usage is TRBV10-1 and J usage is TRBJ2-1, with no clear D. The length of the CDR3 is 15 residues. Germline-derived CDR1 and CDR2 are WNHNN and SYGVQD (reference sequence). The V gene lost 4 bases and the J gene lost 3 bases, with 13 bases spanning the gap. CDR3 DNA: TGCGCCAGCAGTGCGTCAGCGTTCGGCTACAATGAGCAGTTCTTC. Protein product: CASSASAFGYNEQFF.

The chain couples TRBV6-1 to TRBJ1-1; 7 positions match TRBD1. Germline V gene sequence: CDR1 MNHNS, CDR2 SASEGT. The CDR3 runs 16 residues. J was trimmed by 0 bases and V by 2 bases; bases with no gene match: 6. The CDR3 region is CASSELTGWMNTEAFF. CDR3 coding DNA: TGTGCCAGCAGTGAATTGACAGGGTGGATGAACACTGAAGCTTTCTTT.

With respect to this clone: The limits of the CDR3 on the DNA are not certain, so only TCRdb's listed CDR3 is given. The chain has TRBV12-1 and TRBJ1-1; the D call of TRBD1 is as the table states it, not checked on the DNA. TRBV12-1 is a documented pseudogene. A total of 14 residues make up the CDR3, ends included. The CDR3 sequence: CASSFAAGNTEAFF.

In regard to this clone: One end of the junction does not line up with germline, which may come from a read error. V gene TRBV10-3 combines with J gene TRBJ2-1; 7 nucleotides match TRBD1. Germline CDR1 reads ENHRY; CDR2 reads SYGVKD. This CDR3 is built from 17 residues. CDR3 nucleotides: TGTGCCAGCAGTCCCCCCGGACAGGCCAGCTCCTACAATGAGCAGTTCTTC. Translation: CASSPPGQASSYNEQFF.

J is TRBJ2-3 and V is TRBV27, with D perhaps given as TRBD1 or TRBD2 (6 bases each). Germline V gene lookup returns CDR1 MNHEY and CDR2 SMNVEV (reference sequence). The ends were cut back, 6 bases at V and 3 bases at J, with 19 bases in the middle. The CDR3 totals 16 residues. CDR3 region: CASSLRGITGTDTQYF. The CDR3 nucleotides are TGTGCCAGCAGCTTACGGGGGATAACAGGGACAGATACGCAGTATTTT.

This clone was seen once. The J gene is TRBJ1-4, the V gene TRBV28, with TRBD1 identical over 8 bases. From germline, CDR1 is MDHEN and CDR2 SYDVKM. The V gene end was trimmed by 3 bases and the J gene end by 3 bases; junction bases not matched to a gene: 6. This CDR3 comprises 16 residues. The CDR3 region has the DNA TGTGCCAGCAGTTTTCAGGGGGCGGTTTCTAATGAAAAACTGTTTTTT. This translates into CASSFQGAVSNEKLFF.

J is TRBJ2-5 and V is TRBV5-6; 8 positions agree with TRBD1. Germline CDR1 and CDR2: SGHDT and YYEEEE. The CDR3 loop spans 16 amino acids. Trimming at V came to 2 bases and at J to 2 bases, leaving 8 bases not matched to a gene. The CDR3 nucleotides are TGTGCCAGCAGCTTCAGGGGGCCGGTGGGACAAGAGACCCAGTACTTC. Amino acid sequence: CASSFRGPVGQETQYF. The complete variable domain, with remaining parts taken from reference TRBV5-6 and TRBJ2-5, reads DAGVTQSPTHLIKTRGQQVTLRCSPKSGHDTVSWYQQALGQGPQFIFQYYEEEERQRGNFPDRFSGHQFPNYSSELNVNALLLGDSALYLCASSFRGPVGQETQYFGPGTRLLVL.

The J gene is TRBJ1-3, the V gene TRBV7-9; TRBD1 matches 10 bases. V gave up 5 bases and J gave up 2 bases; unmatched junction bases: 6. This CDR3 is 16 amino acids long. Germline CDR1 reads SEHNR; CDR2 reads FQNEAQ (reference sequence). The CDR3 region has the DNA TGTGCCAGCAGCACCCGACAGGGGGCCGCTGGAAACACCATATATTTT. Its protein product is CASSTRQGAAGNTIYF.

V usage is TRBV5-4 and J usage is TRBJ2-2; TRBD1 matches 8 bases. V lost 4 bases to trimming and J lost 5 bases; unmatched junction nucleotides: 7. This CDR3 is 15 amino acids long. Germline lookup yields CDR1 SGHNT and CDR2 YYREEE (reference sequence). The CDR3 sequence: CASSQDRAMTGELFF. The CDR3 DNA sequence: TGTGCCAGCAGCCAGGACAGGGCTATGACCGGGGAGCTGTTTTTT.